This T cell receptor (beta chain) was recorded in a study of vaccination effects on CD4 cells after COVID-19. This clone has a handful of counts. The antigen remains undetermined. This table comes from immunoSEQ multiplex PCR, and its TCRdb copy is limited to in-frame clones, with some not included. The sample contains 40,000 to 45,000 clones, more than 60% of which appear only once. The germline V gene has CDR1 SGHNT and CDR2 YYREEE (reference sequence). The CDR3 runs to 15 residues. The J segment lost 5 bases and the V segment lost 5 bases, leaving 5 bases of the junction unmatched. The ViraFEST assay expanded antigen-specific CD4+ T cells with viral peptide pools before sequencing. At the end of around 11 days of culture, CD4+ T cells were isolated. No vaccinee had earlier SARS-CoV-2 infection, and nucleocapsid antibodies were negative.

The receptor was isolated from a human donor who received a COVID-19 vaccine. The sample in question was CD4+ T cells from PBMCs cultured with HCoV-OC43 spike peptides, obtained before COVID-19 vaccination. As to subset: HCoV-OC43 spike overlapping peptide pool stimulation. The chain joins TRBV5-4 to TRBJ1-6, with 9 bases aligning to TRBD1. The CDR3 sequence: CASSYGTGNNSPLHF. CDR3 coding DNA: TGTGCCAGCAGTTACGGGACAGGGAATAATTCACCCCTCCACTTT. Complete variable domain (other parts from reference TRBV5-4 and TRBJ1-6): ETGVTQSPTHLIKTRGQQVTLRCSSQSGHNTVSWYQQALGQGPQFIFQYYREEENGRGNFPPRFSGLQFPNYSSELNVNALELDDSALYLCASSYGTGNNSPLHFGNGTRLTVT.